A selection of T cell receptor beta chains follows, all from one sample in a study of T cells in Graves' hyperthyroidism and ophthalmopathy. TCRdb re-called the multiplex PCR reads with MiXCR, one entry per CDR3 protein. The table shows approximately 640,000 distinct CDR3 sequences, with 15% to 20% occurring only once. Specimen: blood. The source is a woman in her twenties or thirties with Graves' hyperthyroidism. CDR3s include the opening cysteine and the closing phenylalanine or tryptophan. D genes are given only for firm matches. Where a row states a size, it is once, few, many or the class of an expanded clone; other rows omit it.

>TRBJ2-1|-|TRBD2|TRBV20-1
CSAPPLAGARNEQFF
TGCAGTGCCCCACCACTAGCGGGAGCGCGCAATGAGCAGTTCTTC
>TRBJ2-1|few|TRBD2|TRBV7-2
CASSLERGTSGGFYNEQFF
TGTGCCAGCAGCTTAGAAAGGGGGACTAGCGGAGGCTTCTACAATGAGCAGTTCTTC
>TRBJ2-1|many|TRBD2|TRBV7-3
CASSSSSGAGGRNEQFF
TGTGCCAGCAGCTCAAGCTCGGGGGCGGGAGGGAGGAATGAGCAGTTCTTC
>TRBJ1-2|-|-|TRBV4-2
CASSQDLPGIVNGYTF
TGTGCCAGCAGCCAGGATCTCCCCGGGATTGTCAATGGCTACACCTTC
>TRBJ1-6|few|-|TRBV4-2
CASHQDQPPLHF
TGTGCCAGCCACCAAGATCAACCACCCCTCCACTTT
>TRBJ2-5|many|-|TRBV3-1
CASSKGRETQYF
TGTGCCAGCTCCAAGGGTCGGGAGACCCAGTACTTC
>TRBJ2-7|-|TRBD1|TRBV6-5
CASSYYTGTGGYEQYF
TGTGCCAGCAGTTACTACACCGGGACAGGGGGCTACGAGCAGTACTTC
>TRBJ2-3|many|-|TRBV2
CASSPSGGVADTQYF
TGTGCCAGCAGTCCCTCGGGTGGGGTAGCGGATACGCAGTATTTT
>TRBJ2-3|-|-|TRBV28
CASSSTGSRTQYF
TGTGCCAGCAGTTCAACAGGGTCGAGAACGCAGTATTTT
>TRBJ2-7|-|-|TRBV7-9
CASALVAYEQYF
TGTGCCAGCGCCCTAGTTGCCTACGAGCAGTACTTC
>TRBJ1-5|-|-|TRBV6-1
CASSEMTNQPQHF
TGTGCCAGCAGTGAAATGACGAATCAGCCCCAGCATTTT
>TRBJ2-1|-|TRBD2|TRBV7-8
CASSLVRASGSYNEQFF
TGTGCCAGCAGCTTAGTAAGGGCTAGCGGGAGTTACAATGAGCAGTTCTTC
>TRBJ1-2|few|TRBD1|TRBV27
CASSDRGPRGYTF
TGTGCCAGCAGTGACAGGGGGCCTCGGGGCTACACCTTC
>TRBJ1-1|many|-|TRBV7-2
CASSPDTKMAFF
TGTGCCAGCAGCCCGGACACGAAGATGGCTTTCTTT
>TRBJ1-1|few|TRBD1|TRBV19
CASSIPGGNTEAFF
TGTGCCAGTAGTATTCCAGGGGGCAACACTGAAGCTTTCTTT
>TRBJ2-2|few|-|TRBV5-1
CASSLSTSNTGELFF
TGCGCCAGCAGCTTGTCCACCTCGAACACCGGGGAGCTGTTTTTT
>TRBJ2-1|-|-|TRBV3-1
CASRGPLNKYNEQFF
TGTGCCAGCAGGGGACCGTTAAACAAGTACAATGAGCAGTTCTTC
>TRBJ2-3|-|-|TRBV7-2
CASSPVPADTQYF
TGTGCCAGCAGCCCCGTCCCTGCAGATACGCAGTATTTT
>TRBJ2-3|-|-|TRBV28
CASREAGTRGTDTQYF
TGTGCCAGCAGGGAGGCCGGGACACGAGGGACAGATACGCAGTATTTT
>TRBJ2-1|few|TRBD1|TRBV20-1
CSAKTGVLYNEQFF
TGCAGTGCTAAGACAGGGGTCCTGTACAATGAGCAGTTCTTC
>TRBJ2-7|-|TRBD2|TRBV4-1
CASSQPASGTYEQYF
TGCGCCAGCAGCCAACCTGCTAGCGGGACCTACGAGCAGTACTTC
>TRBJ2-7|many|TRBD1|TRBV28
CASTIGQGVISYEQYF
TGTGCCAGCACCATCGGACAGGGGGTTATCTCCTACGAGCAGTACTTC
>TRBJ2-3|many|-|TRBV15
CATSRDLGTDTQYF
TGTGCCACCAGCAGAGATCTGGGCACAGATACGCAGTATTTT
>TRBJ1-1|-|-|TRBV7-3
CASSLSGQNTEAFF
TGTGCCAGCAGCTTATCAGGTCAGAACACTGAAGCTTTCTTT
>TRBJ2-3|many|-|TRBV30
CAWSVKGTQYF
TGTGCCTGGAGTGTGAAGGGTACGCAGTATTTT
>TRBJ1-2|few|-|TRBV7-3
CASSLNDRNYGYTF
TGTGCCAGCAGCTTAAATGACAGAAACTATGGCTACACCTTC
>TRBJ2-7|many|-|TRBV3-1
CASSQGPLESWSYEQYF
TGTGCCAGCAGCCAAGGGCCCCTTGAGTCCTGGTCGTACGAGCAGTACTTC
>TRBJ2-7|few|TRBD2|TRBV3-1
CASSQGSGGYYEQYF
TGTGCCAGCAGCCAAGGTAGCGGGGGCTACTACGAGCAGTACTTC
>TRBJ2-1|many|TRBD2|TRBV20-1
CSARDAGASSYNEQFF
TGCAGTGCTAGAGATGCGGGAGCGAGCTCCTACAATGAGCAGTTCTTC